Listed below are T cell receptor beta chains from one sample, sequenced in a study of cytomegalovirus exposure and HLA in healthy donors. Method: immunoSEQ multiplex PCR; TCRdb's copy keeps in-frame clones and lacks some. Of about 94,000 clones in the sample, 78% were seen once. The sequenced sample was PBMCs. The source is a woman aged 55-70 years in good health and CMV-seronegative. CDR3s include the opening cysteine and the closing phenylalanine or tryptophan. The D gene is left open where the match is weak. Size values are once, few and many counts, or a class for expanded clones, and some rows have none.

DNA	CDR3	length	D	J	V	size
TGTGCCAGCTCCGGGGACATCCAAGAGACCCAGTACTTC	CASSGDIQETQYF	13	NA	TRBJ2-5	TRBV18	NA
TGTGCCAGCAGTAGCCTAGCGGGGGGCACAGATACGCAGTATTTT	CASSSLAGGTDTQYF	15	TRBD2	TRBJ2-3	TRBV6-5	NA
TGTGCCAGCAGCTTGTCACAGGGGGTAAAGACCCAGTACTTC	CASSLSQGVKTQYF	14	TRBD1	TRBJ2-5	TRBV7-6	NA
TGCGCCAGCAGCCAAGATCGCAGGTCGGGACTAGCGGAGGAAGATACGCAGTATTTT	CASSQDRRSGLAEEDTQYF	19	TRBD2	TRBJ2-3	TRBV4-3	NA
TGTGCCAGTATAGGGGACAGCAATGGCTACACCTTC	CASIGDSNGYTF	12	TRBD1	TRBJ1-2	TRBV19	few
TGCGCCAGCAGCCAGGGACTCGCTAGGAATGAGCAGTTCTTC	CASSQGLARNEQFF	14	NA	TRBJ2-1	TRBV5-1	NA
TGTGCCAGCAGCCCCGAGGGAGGATTCACTGAAGCTTTCTTT	CASSPEGGFTEAFF	14	NA	TRBJ1-1	TRBV9	NA
TGCGCCAGCAGCCAGTATGCGGGGGCAGTTAACATTCAGTACTTC	CASSQYAGAVNIQYF	15	NA	TRBJ2-4	TRBV4-1	NA
TGTGCCAGCAGTTTCGTCAGGGGGCGAGGCAATGAGCAGTTCTTC	CASSFVRGRGNEQFF	15	TRBD1	TRBJ2-1	TRBV28	NA
TGCGCCAGCAGCCCAGCGCACTACGGGACACCTATCTACGAGCAGTACTTC	CASSPAHYGTPIYEQYF	17	NA	TRBJ2-7	TRBV4-3	NA
TGTGCCAGCAGCTTAAGAAAGGGAGGGGAGACCCAGTACTTC	CASSLRKGGETQYF	14	TRBD2	TRBJ2-5	TRBV7-2	NA
TGTGCCAGCCAGGGACAGGGGGCAGGCAATCAGCCCCAGCATTTT	CASQGQGAGNQPQHF	15	TRBD1	TRBJ1-5	TRBV6-1	NA
TGTGCCAGCAGCTTACTAGTCGCTAGCACAGATACGCAGTATTTT	CASSLLVASTDTQYF	15	NA	TRBJ2-3	TRBV7-8	NA
TGTGCCAGCGCACAGGGGACCTACGAGCAGTACTTC	CASAQGTYEQYF	12	TRBD1	TRBJ2-7	TRBV2	once
TGTGCCAGCAGTGAGGGACAGTATAGCAATCAGCCCCAGCATTTT	CASSEGQYSNQPQHF	15	TRBD1	TRBJ1-5	TRBV6-1	NA
TGTGCCAGCAGCTCGTTAACAGGGGTGGGAGAGACCCAGTACTTC	CASSSLTGVGETQYF	15	TRBD1	TRBJ2-5	TRBV11-2	NA
TGTGCCAGCTCACCCCGGACAGGGGAGAACACTGAAGCTTTCTTT	CASSPRTGENTEAFF	15	TRBD1	TRBJ1-1	TRBV18	NA
TGTGCCAGCAGCCGTAGCGGCCAATCGATCGGGGAGACCCAGTACTTC	CASSRSGQSIGETQYF	16	NA	TRBJ2-5	TRBV5-4	few
TGTGCCAGCAGTTTACACCGGGTTAACAATGAGCAGTTCTTC	CASSLHRVNNEQFF	14	NA	TRBJ2-1	TRBV27	NA
TGTGCCAGCAGCGAAAATACAGGGAACACTGAAGCTTTCTTT	CASSENTGNTEAFF	14	NA	TRBJ1-1	TRBV7-9	few
TGTGCCAGCAGCTCGAACGACAGGGCCTATGGCTACACCTTC	CASSSNDRAYGYTF	14	TRBD1	TRBJ1-2	TRBV7-9	NA
TGTGCCAGCACCTTGGCTGGGACAGGGGGAACTGAAGCTTTCTTT	CASTLAGTGGTEAFF	15	TRBD1	TRBJ1-1	TRBV5-5	NA
TGTGCCAGCAGCGGTAGCCTGTCTAGCGGGGGCTTACCAAATGAGCAGTTCTTC	CASSGSLSSGGLPNEQFF	18	TRBD2	TRBJ2-1	TRBV9	NA
TGTGCCAGCAGGACTCGCACAGATACGCAGTATTTT	CASRTRTDTQYF	12	NA	TRBJ2-3	TRBV6-5	NA
TGTGCCAGTAGTACCCCGACTAGCCGAAGCTCCTACAATGAGCAGTTCTTC	CASSTPTSRSSYNEQFF	17	TRBD2	TRBJ2-1	TRBV19	NA
TGTGCCAGCAGCGTTTATGCGAGTACTGAAGCTTTCTTT	CASSVYASTEAFF	13	NA	TRBJ1-1	TRBV9	NA
TGTGCCAGCAGTCCTCGGGAAACTATCCAAGAGACCCAGTACTTC	CASSPRETIQETQYF	15	NA	TRBJ2-5	TRBV6-6	NA
TGCGCCAGCAGCCTGGGTGAGGGGGTTGGCACAGATACGCAGTATTTT	CASSLGEGVGTDTQYF	16	NA	TRBJ2-3	TRBV5-1	once
TGTGCCATCAGTGAGTCTTGGGTCGGCGGAACGAACACTGAAGCTTTCTTT	CAISESWVGGTNTEAFF	17	NA	TRBJ1-1	TRBV10-3	NA
TGTGCCAGCAGTGCACAACTAACAGGTGAAGTGACTGAAGCTTTCTTT	CASSAQLTGEVTEAFF	16	NA	TRBJ1-1	TRBV6-1	NA
TGCAGCGTAAAACTCAGGGGACCCTACGAGCAGTACTTC	CSVKLRGPYEQYF	13	NA	TRBJ2-7	TRBV29-1	NA
TGTGCCAGCAGCTTATTACCCCGGGACATCCCAACAACTAATGAAAAACTGTTTTTT	CASSLLPRDIPTTNEKLFF	19	NA	TRBJ1-4	TRBV7-8	NA
TGCGCCAGCAGCCCTGTCGGGACAGGGGGAAAACTGTTTTTT	CASSPVGTGGKLFF	14	TRBD1	TRBJ1-4	TRBV4-3	NA
TGCGCCAGCAGCCAACTCCATCTAGCGGGAGACACCGGGGAGCTGTTTTTT	CASSQLHLAGDTGELFF	17	TRBD2	TRBJ2-2	TRBV4-1	NA
TGCGCCAGCAGCCAAGATAGGGACAGGGAGCAAGAGCTGTTTTTT	CASSQDRDREQELFF	15	TRBD1	TRBJ2-2	TRBV4-3	NA
TGCGCCAGCAGCACAGGGGTCGAGCAGTACTTC	CASSTGVEQYF	11	TRBD1	TRBJ2-7	TRBV23-1	NA
TGTGCCAGCAAACAATATGATACGCAGTATTTT	CASKQYDTQYF	11	NA	TRBJ2-3	TRBV25-1	NA
TGTGCCAGCAGCGTCGGAGGGGCCCTACCGGAAAAACTGTTTTTT	CASSVGGALPEKLFF	15	NA	TRBJ1-4	TRBV7-9	NA
TGCGCCAGCGCCCGGGACAGGGGGCTGGGGGAGCAGTACTTC	CASARDRGLGEQYF	14	TRBD1	TRBJ2-7	TRBV10-2	NA
TGTGCCAGCAGCTTGGGAGGGGGCTTCACTGAAGCTTTCTTT	CASSLGGGFTEAFF	14	TRBD1	TRBJ1-1	TRBV5-4	NA
TGCGCCAGCAGCCAAGAGCGGGTGGCCAACGTCCTGACTTTC	CASSQERVANVLTF	14	NA	TRBJ2-6	TRBV4-1	NA
TGTGCCAGCAGTTTTGGACAGGGGAACACTGAAGCTTTCTTT	CASSFGQGNTEAFF	14	TRBD1	TRBJ1-1	TRBV27	NA
TGTGCCAGCAGTCGTGGGGGACTAGCGGGGTTGGGCGAGCAGTACTTC	CASSRGGLAGLGEQYF	16	TRBD2	TRBJ2-7	TRBV7-9	NA